This T cell receptor (beta chain) was profiled in a study of blood T cell repertoires in COVID-19. Germline lookup yields CDR1 SGHNT and CDR2 YYREEE (reference sequence). With 0 bases removed from V and 9 bases from J, the gap between germline ends came to 13 bases. This CDR3 contains 13 residues. As originally analysed: Estimated nucleated cell counts came from reference gene primer amplification. Measured with immunoSEQ multiplex PCR; TCRdb has only the in-frame clones, and not every one. Clonal size and the V and J genes are those of that table, whereas D and trimming came from the DNA. The sample carries about 250,000 clones, about 86% recorded once.

V usage is TRBV5-4 and J usage is TRBJ2-7; tentative D call: TRBD2 (6 bases). Material for sequencing was peripheral blood. The clonotype comes from an elderly man with acute or convalescent COVID-19. CDR3 in DNA: TGTGCCAGCAGCTTGGGAACACCCGGGGGGCAGTACTTC. Protein product: CASSLGTPGGQYF.